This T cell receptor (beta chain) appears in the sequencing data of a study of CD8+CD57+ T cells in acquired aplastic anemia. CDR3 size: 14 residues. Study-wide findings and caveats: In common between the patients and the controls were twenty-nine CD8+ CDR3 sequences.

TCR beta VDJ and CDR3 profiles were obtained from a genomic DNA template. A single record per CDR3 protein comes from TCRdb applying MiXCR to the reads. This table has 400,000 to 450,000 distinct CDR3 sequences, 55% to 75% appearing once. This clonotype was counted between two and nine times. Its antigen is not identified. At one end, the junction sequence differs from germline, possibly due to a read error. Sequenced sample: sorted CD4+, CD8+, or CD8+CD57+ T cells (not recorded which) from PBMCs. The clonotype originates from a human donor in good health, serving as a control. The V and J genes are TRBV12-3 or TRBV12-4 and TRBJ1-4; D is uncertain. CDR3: CASSKKRGLERLFF. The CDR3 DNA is TGTGCCAGCAGCAAAAAACGGGGTTTAGAAAGACTGTTTTTT.